This note documents a single TCR beta chain sequence. Its antigen is still unknown. Naive CD8 isolation took CD45RO-negative cells positively selected for CCR7 and excluded terminally differentiated effector memory CD45RA+ cells. Recent acute infections and vaccinations were absent in the healthy HIV-negative adult donors. The repertoire was sequenced with immunoSEQ multiplex PCR; TCRdb's copy has only in-frame clones and lacks some. Counted here are hundreds of thousands of clones, approximately 96% occurring once; the ten biggest clones make up less than 0.13%. The sample belongs to a study of shared clonotypes between healthy human individuals. Overall study results and limits: Non-shared clonotypes had lower generation probabilities than clonotypes shared by all four sorted-subset donors. Exclusively blood specimens were collected; tissue repertoires likely differ.

Trimming took 3 bases from V and 2 from J, leaving 14 bases between them. Germline V gene data show CDR1 as LNHDA and CDR2 as SQIVND (reference sequence). This CDR3 has 15 amino acids. The clonotype originates from a woman aged 25 to 45 in good health. The material sequenced was naive CD8+ T cells sorted from blood. The chain recombines TRBV19 with TRBJ2-7, with D maybe TRBD2 (7 bases). CDR3 sequence (DNA): TGTGCCAGTAGTATTACAACAGGGACTACCTACGAGCAGTACTTC. Translating gives CASSITTGTTYEQYF.